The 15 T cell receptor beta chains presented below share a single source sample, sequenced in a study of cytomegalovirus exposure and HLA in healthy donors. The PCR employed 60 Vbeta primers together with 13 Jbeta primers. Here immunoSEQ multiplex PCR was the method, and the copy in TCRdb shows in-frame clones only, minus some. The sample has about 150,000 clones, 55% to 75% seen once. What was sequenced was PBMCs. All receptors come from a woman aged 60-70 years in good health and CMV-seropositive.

The CDR3, as DNA: TGTGCCAGCAGTGAAGCATCTTACCGGGGGGCGGACACCGGGGAGCTGTTTTTT. Protein sequence: CASSEASYRGADTGELFF. The rearrangement links TRBV6-1 to TRBJ2-2, with D maybe TRBD2 (7 bases). The germline gives CDR1 MNHNS, CDR2 SASEGT. Trimming took 0 bases from V and 3 from J, leaving 17 bases between them. The CDR3 has 18 amino acids.

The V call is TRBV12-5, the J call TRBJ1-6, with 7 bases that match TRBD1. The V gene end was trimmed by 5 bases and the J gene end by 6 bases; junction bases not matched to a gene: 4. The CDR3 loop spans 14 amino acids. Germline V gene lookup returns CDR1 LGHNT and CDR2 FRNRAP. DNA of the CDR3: TGTGCTAGTGGTCCCGGGACAGCTAATTCACCCCTCCACTTT. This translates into CASGPGTANSPLHF. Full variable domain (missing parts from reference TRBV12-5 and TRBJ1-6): DARVTQTPRHKVTEMGQEVTMRCQPILGHNTVFWYRQTMMQGLELLAYFRNRAPLDDSGMPKDRFSAEMPDATLATLKIQPSEPRDSAVYFCASGPGTANSPLHFGNGTRLTVT.

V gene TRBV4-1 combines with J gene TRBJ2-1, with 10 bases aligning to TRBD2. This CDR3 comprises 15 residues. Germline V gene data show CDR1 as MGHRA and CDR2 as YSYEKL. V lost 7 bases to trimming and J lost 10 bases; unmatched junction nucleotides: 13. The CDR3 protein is CASNPRLAGEGEQFF. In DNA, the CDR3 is TGCGCCAGCAACCCCCGGCTAGCGGGAGAAGGGGAGCAGTTCTTC.

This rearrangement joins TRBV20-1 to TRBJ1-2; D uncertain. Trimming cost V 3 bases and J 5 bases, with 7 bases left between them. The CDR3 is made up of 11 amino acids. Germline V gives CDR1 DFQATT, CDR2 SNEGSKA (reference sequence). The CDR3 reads CSASALYGYTF. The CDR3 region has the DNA TGCAGTGCTAGTGCTCTATATGGCTACACCTTC.

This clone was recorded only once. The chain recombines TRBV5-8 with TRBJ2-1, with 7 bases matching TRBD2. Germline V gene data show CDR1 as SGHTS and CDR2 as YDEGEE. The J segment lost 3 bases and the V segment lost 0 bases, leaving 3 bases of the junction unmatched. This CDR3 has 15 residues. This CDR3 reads CASSLGGRIYNEQFF. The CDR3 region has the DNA TGTGCCAGCAGCTTGGGCGGGAGAATCTACAATGAGCAGTTCTTC.

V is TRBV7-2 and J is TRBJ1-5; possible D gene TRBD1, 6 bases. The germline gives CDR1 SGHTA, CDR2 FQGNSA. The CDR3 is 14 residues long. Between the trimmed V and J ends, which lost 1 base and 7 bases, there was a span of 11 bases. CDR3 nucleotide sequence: TGTGCCAGCAGCTTAGGACAGGTCGGACAGCCCCAGCATTTT. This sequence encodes CASSLGQVGQPQHF.

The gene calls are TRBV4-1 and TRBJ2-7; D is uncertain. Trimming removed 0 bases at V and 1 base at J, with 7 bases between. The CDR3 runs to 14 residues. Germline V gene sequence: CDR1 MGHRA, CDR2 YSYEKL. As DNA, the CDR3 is TGCGCCAGCAGCCAAGACCCAGGTTCCTACGAGCAGTACTTC. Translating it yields CASSQDPGSYEQYF.

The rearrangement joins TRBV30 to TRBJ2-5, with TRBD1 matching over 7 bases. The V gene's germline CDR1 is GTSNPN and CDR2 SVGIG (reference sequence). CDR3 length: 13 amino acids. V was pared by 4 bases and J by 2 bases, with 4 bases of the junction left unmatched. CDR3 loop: CAWIGTEQETQYF. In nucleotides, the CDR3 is TGTGCCTGGATCGGGACAGAACAAGAGACCCAGTACTTC.

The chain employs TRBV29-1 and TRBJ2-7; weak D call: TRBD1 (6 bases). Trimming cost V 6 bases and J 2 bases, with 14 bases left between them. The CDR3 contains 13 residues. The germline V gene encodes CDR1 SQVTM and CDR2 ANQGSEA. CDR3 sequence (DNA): TGCAGCGTGGGACATCCTCAGACCTACGAGCAGTACTTC. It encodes CSVGHPQTYEQYF.

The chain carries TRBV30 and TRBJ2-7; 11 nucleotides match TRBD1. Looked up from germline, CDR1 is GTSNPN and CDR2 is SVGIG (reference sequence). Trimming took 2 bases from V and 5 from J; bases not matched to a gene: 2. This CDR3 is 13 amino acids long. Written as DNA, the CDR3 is TGTGCCTGGAGTCGGACAGGGGGCGACGAGCAGTACTTC. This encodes CAWSRTGGDEQYF.

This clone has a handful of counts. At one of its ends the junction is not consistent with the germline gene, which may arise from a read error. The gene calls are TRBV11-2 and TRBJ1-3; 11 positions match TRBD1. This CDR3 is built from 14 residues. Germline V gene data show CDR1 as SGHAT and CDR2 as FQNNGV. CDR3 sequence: CASGAGTGGSTIYF. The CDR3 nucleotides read TGTGCCAGCGGCGCCGGGACAGGGGGAAGCACCATATATTTT.

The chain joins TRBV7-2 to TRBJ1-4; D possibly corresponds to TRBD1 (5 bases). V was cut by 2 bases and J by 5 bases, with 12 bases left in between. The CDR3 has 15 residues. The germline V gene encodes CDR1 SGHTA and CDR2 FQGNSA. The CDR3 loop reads CASSLFQGLNEKLFF. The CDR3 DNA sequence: TGTGCCAGCAGCTTATTCCAGGGTTTAAATGAAAAACTGTTTTTT.

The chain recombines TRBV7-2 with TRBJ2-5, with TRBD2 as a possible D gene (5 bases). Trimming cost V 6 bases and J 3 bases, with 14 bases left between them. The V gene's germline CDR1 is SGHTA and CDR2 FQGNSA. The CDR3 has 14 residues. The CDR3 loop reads CASRVTGREETQYF. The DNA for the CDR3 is TGTGCCAGCAGAGTGACCGGGCGGGAAGAGACCCAGTACTTC.

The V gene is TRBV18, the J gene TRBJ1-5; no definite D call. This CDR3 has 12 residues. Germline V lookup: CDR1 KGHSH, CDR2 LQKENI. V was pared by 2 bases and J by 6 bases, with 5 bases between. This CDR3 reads CASSPSSQPQHF. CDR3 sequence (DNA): TGTGCCAGCTCACCATCCAGTCAGCCCCAGCATTTT.

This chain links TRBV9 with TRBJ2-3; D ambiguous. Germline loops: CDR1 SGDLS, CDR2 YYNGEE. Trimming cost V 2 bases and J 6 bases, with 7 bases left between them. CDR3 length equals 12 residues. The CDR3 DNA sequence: TGTGCCAGCAGCGTGAGCCCCGATACGCAGTATTTT. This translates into CASSVSPDTQYF.